This TCR beta chain was obtained from a study of T cell clonality in common variable immunodeficiency (dated by TCRdb to about 2015). What the study reported, not specific to this receptor: Reportedly, TCRbeta sequences from CVID had fewer deletions and N-nucleotide insertions, and highly modified clones with 13 or more V deletions were absent from CVID. Although equal DNA input was used, an average of roughly 80,000 unique sequences per sample was obtained for controls, compared with 30,000 to 35,000 for CVID samples. Fewer TCRbeta clones were shared among CVID subjects than among healthy controls (p < 0.0001). Correlations of repertoire features with clinical complications were constrained by heterogeneity among patients within the CVID cohort. The authors noted that sequencing repertoires of T cell subpopulations would be needed to clarify what caused the increased clonality in CVID. TCRbeta clonality was higher in CVID subjects than in healthy controls (t-test p = 0.018), and the increase was most characteristic of about a third of subjects.

This clone appeared many times. The target of this receptor is not known. The CDR3 goes on 3 residues after the read ends, and that part is filled in from the germline J gene. V is shortened by 7 bases, J by 0 bases, and the region joining them spans 7 bases. Including cysteine and phenylalanine, the CDR3 has 12 amino acids. Of the CDR3's DNA, 27 bases were read; they are in frame from base 1. As encoded in the germline V gene (reference sequence), CDR1 is GTSNPN while CDR2 is SVGIG. Predominantly Caucasian heritage was noted among both the CVID patients and the healthy controls. From each donor, about 4.5 to 9 ml of heparinized peripheral whole blood was collected. Genomic DNA from adults with common variable immune deficiency (CVID) and from healthy adult controls was used for sequencing of TCRbeta CDR3 repertoires. The control group comprised 22 healthy adult volunteers, some 12 female and approximately ten male, aged about 20 to 70 years with a mean age of roughly 34. To isolate peripheral blood mononuclear cells, diluted blood was subjected to density centrifugation over Hypaque 1077 or Ficoll-Paque. Genomic DNA was obtained from unsorted mononuclear cells through either Qiagen column purification or a centrifugation-based method.

For sequencing input, CVID and control samples contributed equivalent amounts of genomic DNA. For every sample, a 60 bp segment covering the rearranged TCRbeta CDR3 region was amplified and then sequenced. TCRbeta amplification used the immunoSEQ assay, a bias-corrected multiplex PCR with high-throughput sequencing. As for the authors' bioinformatics: Every unique nucleotide sequence counted as a clone and was annotated with V, D and J genes, copy number and frequency. Sequences were labeled productive if in frame, and non-productive if out of frame or containing stop codons. As previously described, Shannon's entropy was used to calculate clonality. Mean CDR3 Kyte-Doolittle hydropathy was derived from the predicted amino acid sequences of productive clones. The R hclust function was used to hierarchically cluster scaled V gene usage with Manhattan distance and complete linkage. To assess clone sharing by CDR3 amino acid sequence, 12 repertoires per group were resampled over 100 rounds. The repertoires were screened for over 60 published EBV-specific TCRbeta sequences and some 250 published CMV-specific TCRbeta sequences. A couple of CVID samples that yielded fewer than 10,000 sequences were excluded from the analysis, so roughly 40 CVID repertoires were retained. TCRdb carries this immuneACCESS record with in-frame sequences only. Its versions omit some clonotypes, under half of them owing to an unresolved V gene in the studies checked, with the rest unexplained. From that table come the V and J calls and clone size; the DNA was used to work out D and trimming. Here the sample lists about 33,000 clones, none seen once only. The top ten clonotypes cover around 4.5% of the sample.

The receptor's source is a person aged 18-69 years in good health. Material: peripheral blood mononuclear cells. The chain uses TRBV30 and TRBJ1-5, and perhaps TRBD1 as D gene, on 5 matching bases. The CDR3 protein: CALGGSNQPQHF. The CDR3 bases that were read are TGTGCCTTGGGGGGTAGCAATCAGCCC.